This T cell receptor (beta chain) originates from a study of neurological immune-mediated disorders. Germline assignment: CDR1 LGHNA and CDR2 YSLEER. V lost 4 bases to trimming and J lost 8 bases, with 13 bases between them. CDR3 size: 13 residues. The cDNA was generated by 5'RACE with 10-nucleotide random UMIs. Every sequencing run produced over 180 million TCR-beta sequences, and the sequences from any one run covered 15-18 subjects. MiXCR, run by TCRdb on the 5' RACE reads, gives a single entry per CDR3 protein. The data contain approximately 44,000 distinct CDR3 sequences, more than 5% of them singletons. In its sample, this clonotype was seen many times.

The chain employs TRBV4-3 and TRBJ2-3; no firm D call. Sample: CD4+ T cells from blood. The TCR sequence derives from a woman between 18 and 29 years old with multiple sclerosis. CDR3 in DNA: TGCGCCAGCAGCCCGACCAGCACGGGTACGCAGTATTTT. Translating gives CASSPTSTGTQYF.